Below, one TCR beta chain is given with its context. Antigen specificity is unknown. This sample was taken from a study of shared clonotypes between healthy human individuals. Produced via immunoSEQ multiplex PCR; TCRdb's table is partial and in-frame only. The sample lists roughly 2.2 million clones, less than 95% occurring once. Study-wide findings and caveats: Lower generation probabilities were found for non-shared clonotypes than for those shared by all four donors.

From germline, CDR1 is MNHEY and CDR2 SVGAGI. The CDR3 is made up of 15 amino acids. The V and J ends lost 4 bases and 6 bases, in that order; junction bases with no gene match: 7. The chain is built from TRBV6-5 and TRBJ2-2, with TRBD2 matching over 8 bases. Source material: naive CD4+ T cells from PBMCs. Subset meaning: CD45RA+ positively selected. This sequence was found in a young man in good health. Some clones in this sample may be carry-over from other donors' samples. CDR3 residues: CASSLSGSWSGELFF. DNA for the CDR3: TGTGCCAGCAGTTTAAGCGGGAGTTGGTCCGGGGAGCTGTTTTTT.